This T cell receptor (beta chain) emerged from a study of beta chain features in type 1 diabetes. Findings of the study overall: Sampled from patients, naive, central memory and Treg TCRB repertoires appeared more similar than those sampled from healthy donors. Among all four CD4+ subsets, Type 1 diabetes patients had TCRB CDR3s that were moderately but significantly shorter. A PCR bias possibly favoring shorter templates would apply equally to patients and controls.

Germline loops: CDR1 SGHRS, CDR2 YFSETQ. The CDR3 spans 13 residues. Reverse transcribing all isolated RNA meant expressed TCRB transcripts were sequenced. About 3.5 million reads per sample on average were obtained from naive, central memory and regulatory T cell samples. The assay was immunoSEQ multiplex PCR, and TCRdb's table has in-frame clones only and misses some. This table holds 160,000 or so clones, more than 9.5% found once. Regarding this clone: What it binds is not known.

Sequenced material: central memory CD4+ T cells from blood. The chain uses TRBV5-1 and TRBJ2-1; TRBD2 is a possible D gene (6 bases). The source of this sequence is a man younger than 30 in good health. Here the CDR3 DNA reads TGCTCGAGCGGGCCCTTATCCTACAATGAGCAGTTCTTC. The encoded protein is CSSGPLSYNEQFF.